The sequence of this T cell receptor beta chain was determined in a study of OX40 agonist ivuxolimab in advanced cancers. Overall study context: Averaging around 60 years in age, with a range of about 23 to 85, the cohort was 80% to 90% male.

Measured with immunoSEQ multiplex PCR; TCRdb has only the in-frame clones, and not every one. The data hold around 35,000 clones, with 81% observed a single time. This CDR3 has 13 residues. Looked up from germline, CDR1 is SGHRS and CDR2 is YFSETQ. The V gene lost 5 bases and the J gene lost 3 bases, with 11 bases spanning the gap. This TCR was recovered from an adult with an advanced solid tumor such as melanoma, head and neck, liver or kidney cancer. This material consisted of CD4+ or CD8+ T cells sorted from blood, taken in a trial of the OX40 agonist ivuxolimab. The rearrangement joins TRBV5-1 to TRBJ1-1; D is possibly TRBD1 (6 bases). This chain's CDR3 is CASSFTGYTEAFF. The DNA of the CDR3 is TGCGCCAGCAGTTTCACAGGGTACACTGAAGCTTTCTTT.